These T cell receptor beta chains were read from a single sample in a study of CD4+ T cells in melanoma. Using immunoSEQ multiplex PCR, the repertoire was profiled, and TCRdb retains in-frame clones only, with some absent. Of about 13,000 clones in the sample, approximately 80% are singletons; the top ten hold 16%. Sample: cells from a culture (not recorded whether cultured in vitro). These receptors all stem from a human donor with melanoma. Each CDR3 is given with its conserved first and last residue. A D gene is named only where the DNA matches it firmly. Size is omitted from some rows. Given values are once, few, many or a class for expanded clones.

j_call v_call cdr3_length clone_size d_call cdr3_nt cdr3_aa
TRBJ2-2 TRBV5-1 15 . TRBD1 TGCGCCAGCAGCCAAGACAGGGCCGGGACCGGGGAGCTGTTTTTT CASSQDRAGTGELFF
TRBJ1-4 TRBV7-9 15 . TRBD1 TGTGCCAGCAGCTTCAGGGGGACGGTGAATGAAAAACTGTTTTTT CASSFRGTVNEKLFF
TRBJ2-1 TRBV11-1 18 . TRBD2 TGTGCCAGCAGCTTAAGGGGGGGACTAGCACGGACCTACAATGAGCAGTTCTTC CASSLRGGLARTYNEQFF
TRBJ2-1 TRBV5-1 15 once . TGCGCCAGCAGCTTGGTTTCGGGACTGAACAATGAGCAGTTCTTC CASSLVSGLNNEQFF
TRBJ2-3 TRBV29-1 13 . TRBD2 TGCAGCGCTGATAGCGGGGGGACAGATACGCAGTATTTT CSADSGGTDTQYF
TRBJ2-2 TRBV7-6 15 . . TGTGCCAGCAGCTCCGGGACTCGAGCCACCGGGGAGCTGTTTTTT CASSSGTRATGELFF
TRBJ2-6 TRBV15 13 . . TGTGCCGTGAGGGGTACGGGGGCCAACGTCCTGACTTTC CAVRGTGANVLTF
TRBJ2-2 TRBV7-7 14 few . TGTGCTAGCAGCTTGACAGGGAACACCGGGGAGCTGTTTTTT CASSLTGNTGELFF
TRBJ1-1 TRBV5-1 13 . . TGCGCCAGCAGCTTGGCCGGGGGCTTTGGGGCTTTCTTT CASSLAGGFGAFF
TRBJ2-1 TRBV5-6 16 . TRBD2 TGTGCCAGCAGCTTGGCGGGCGGGGGGGGCTACAATGAGCAGTTCTTC CASSLAGGGGYNEQFF
TRBJ2-7 TRBV7-8 15 . . TGTGCCAGCAGCTTAGTTCGGAGGGGCCTATACGAGCAGTACTTC CASSLVRRGLYEQYF
TRBJ1-5 TRBV5-1 13 few . TGCGCCAGCAGCTTGGAGGGGGTACAGCCCCAGCATTTT CASSLEGVQPQHF
TRBJ2-5 TRBV19 14 . . TGTGCCAGTAGTATAATGGGCGGCCGGGAGACCCAGTACTTC CASSIMGGRETQYF
TRBJ2-3 TRBV2 12 . . TGTGCCAGCAGGGCCGATTCAGATACGCAGTATTTT CASRADSDTQYF
TRBJ1-3 TRBV5-1 13 . . TGCGCCAGCAGCCCCGGAGACTGGGGCACCATATATTTT CASSPGDWGTIYF
TRBJ2-1 TRBV11-2 15 . TRBD2 TGTGCCAGCAGCCGTAGCGGGGGGCTCCACAATGAGCAGTTCTTC CASSRSGGLHNEQFF
TRBJ2-7 TRBV2 15 . . TGTGCCAGCAGTGAACCGCCGTTCAGTTCCTACGAGCAGTACTTC CASSEPPFSSYEQYF
TRBJ2-3 TRBV30 14 . . TGTGCCTGGAGTGTGGCAAGGAACACAGATACGCAGTATTTT CAWSVARNTDTQYF
TRBJ1-3 TRBV30 15 . TRBD1 TGTGCCTGTTCGAGGGGGCCCAGCTCTGGAAACACCATATATTTT CACSRGPSSGNTIYF
TRBJ1-2 TRBV18 15 . TRBD1 TGTGCCAGCTCACCGGGACAGGGGAATCGAGACGGCTACACCTTC CASSPGQGNRDGYTF
TRBJ1-2 TRBV6-4 15 . TRBD1 TGTGCCAGCAGTACCGACGGGACAGGTCATGGCGGCTACACCTTC CASSTDGTGHGGYTF
TRBJ1-4 TRBV19 17 . . TGTGCCAGTAGTATAGGACGGAGGGACTCAACTAATGAAAAACTGTTTTTT CASSIGRRDSTNEKLFF
TRBJ1-1 TRBV7-9 14 few . TGTGCCAGCAGCCCAAAGACAGGGAACACTGAAGCTTTCTTT CASSPKTGNTEAFF
TRBJ2-1 TRBV18 13 . . TGTGCCAGCTCACCGGGGTTAGGTGCAGGGCAGTTCTTC CASSPGLGAGQFF
TRBJ1-2 TRBV4-2 14 few . TGTGCCAGCAGCCAATCGCGGGACCACTATGGCTACACCTTC CASSQSRDHYGYTF
TRBJ2-1 TRBV5-4 17 once TRBD2 TGTGCCAGCAGCTTGGGTAGCGGGGGATACTCCTACAATGAGCAGTTCTTC CASSLGSGGYSYNEQFF
TRBJ1-4 TRBV15 15 . . TGTGCCACCAGCAGAAGCCAAGGGTCGAGTGAAAAACTGTTTTTT CATSRSQGSSEKLFF